These 20 T cell receptor beta chains were sequenced from one sample in a study of blood T cell repertoires in COVID-19. Profiled with immunoSEQ multiplex PCR; TCRdb holds only in-frame clones, not every one. There are some 91,000 clones in the sample; about nine tenths occur only once, and 1.7% lies in the top ten. The material sequenced was peripheral blood. These receptors were collected from a man aged 60-69 years with acute or convalescent COVID-19.

The V and J genes are TRBV4-2 and TRBJ1-1; 8 bases line up with TRBD1. The V gene end was trimmed by 1 base and the J gene end by 3 bases; junction bases not matched to a gene: 10. The CDR3 consists of 17 residues. CDR1 LGHNA and CDR2 YNFKEQ come from the germline V gene. The CDR3 sequence is CASSQAIRQGADTEAFF. The CDR3 DNA follows: TGTGCCAGCAGCCAAGCCATACGGCAGGGGGCGGACACTGAAGCTTTCTTT.

This chain uses TRBV5-4 with TRBJ2-2; 8 nucleotides match TRBD1. The CDR3 spans 13 residues. V was clipped by 4 bases and J by 5 bases; unmatched bases: 1. Germline assignment: CDR1 SGHNT and CDR2 YYREEE (reference sequence). The CDR3 loop reads CASSRTGTGELFF. CDR3 bases: TGTGCCAGCAGCCGGACAGGGACCGGGGAGCTGTTTTTT.

CDR3: CASSEAGQGNTEAFF. The CDR3 region has the DNA TGTGCCAGCAGTGAGGCCGGACAGGGTAACACTGAAGCTTTCTTT. This sequence joins TRBV6-4 and TRBJ1-1; 8 bases agree with TRBD1. Germline V gene data show CDR1 as MRHNA and CDR2 as SNTAGT. This CDR3 contains 15 residues. V lost 3 bases to trimming and J lost 2 bases; unmatched junction nucleotides: 5.

CDR3 nucleotide sequence: TGTGCCAGCAGCACCACAGGGCGCACTGAAGCTTTCTTT. Amino acid sequence: CASSTTGRTEAFF. The chain uses TRBV7-2 and TRBJ1-1, with a tentative D call TRBD1 (6 bases). The ends were cut back, 5 bases at V and 4 bases at J, with 11 bases in the middle. The CDR3 spans 13 residues. The germline V gene encodes CDR1 SGHTA and CDR2 FQGNSA.

This clone was seen a few times. This chain connects TRBV4-1 to TRBJ1-4; the D gene is possibly TRBD1 (5 bases). Trimming cost V 0 bases and J 10 bases, with 15 bases left between them. CDR3 length: 15 residues. In germline, CDR1 is MGHRA, CDR2 YSYEKL. CDR3 coding DNA: TGCGCCAGCAGCCAAGATCCGCAGGGAGCGGGAAAACTGTTTTTT. Protein: CASSQDPQGAGKLFF.

The chain carries TRBV5-1 and TRBJ1-1; a possible D gene is TRBD1 (5 bases). The CDR3 has 16 amino acids. V gave up 4 bases and J gave up 1 base, with 17 bases separating them. In germline, CDR1 is SGHRS, CDR2 YFSETQ. CDR3 protein: CASSPDAGRRNTEAFF. The CDR3 DNA reads as TGCGCCAGCAGCCCCGACGCGGGGCGGAGGAACACTGAAGCTTTCTTT.

The V and J genes are TRBV6-6 and TRBJ1-1; 7 bases are a match to TRBD1. This CDR3 has 14 amino acids. V lost 7 bases, J lost 0 bases, and 5 bases stayed unmatched. Germline assignment: CDR1 MNHNY and CDR2 SVGAGI (reference sequence). The CDR3 DNA sequence: TGTGCCAGCATTAGGGGACAGTTGAACACTGAAGCTTTCTTT. Protein: CASIRGQLNTEAFF.

The rearrangement links TRBV7-2 to TRBJ1-1; the D gene is possibly TRBD1 (6 bases). The CDR3 contains 14 residues. Trimming left V 6 bases short and J 1 base short, with 12 bases between. CDR1 and CDR2 (germline): SGHTA, FQGNSA. For the CDR3, the DNA is TGTGCCAGCAGACGAGGGGGGGCGAACACTGAAGCTTTCTTT. Protein sequence: CASRRGGANTEAFF. The full variable domain, its missing parts supplied by reference TRBV7-2 and TRBJ1-1, is GAGVSQSPSNKVTEKGKDVELRCDPISGHTALYWYRQSLGQGLEFLIYFQGNSAPDKSGLPSDRFSAERTGGSVSTLTIQRTQQEDSAVYLCASRRGGANTEAFFGQGTRLTVV.

The genes are TRBV19 and TRBJ1-6; a possible D gene is TRBD1 (5 bases). CDR3 length equals 16 residues. CDR1 is LNHDA, CDR2 SQIVND, per germline (reference sequence). V lost 5 bases and J lost 5, with 16 bases in between. The CDR3 sequence: CASSPTDRTNNSPLHF. CDR3 DNA: TGTGCCAGTAGTCCTACTGACAGAACTAATAATTCACCCCTCCACTTT.

V and J are TRBV5-1 and TRBJ1-6; 7 nucleotides match TRBD1. The J segment lost 10 bases and the V segment lost 3 bases, leaving 7 bases of the junction unmatched. This CDR3 is 14 amino acids long. Per the germline V gene, CDR1 is SGHRS and CDR2 is YFSETQ. CDR3 bases: TGCGCCAGCAGCTCGACAGGGTTAGGATCACCCCTCCACTTT. It codes for CASSSTGLGSPLHF.

This clone was counted once. V usage is TRBV7-9 and J usage is TRBJ2-5; 10 bases map to TRBD2. The CDR3 consists of 16 residues. Germline V gene sequence: CDR1 SEHNR, CDR2 FQNEAQ (reference sequence). The J segment lost 5 bases and the V segment lost 0 bases, leaving 6 bases of the junction unmatched. CDR3 coding DNA: TGTGCCAGCAGCTTAGCCGTTGGTAGCGGGGGGGAGACCCAGTACTTC. This encodes CASSLAVGSGGETQYF.

The chain joins TRBV12-3 or TRBV12-4 to TRBJ2-4, with TRBD1 matching over 7 bases. With V trimmed by 9 bases and J by 12 bases, 14 bases remained unmatched. The CDR3 contains 13 residues. The chain's CDR3 is CASSGGFVAAQYF. CDR3 in DNA: TGTGCCAGTTCAGGGGGATTTGTAGCCGCTCAGTACTTC.

This sequence joins TRBV4-2 and TRBJ1-4, with a possible D match to TRBD1 (5 bases). From germline, CDR1 is LGHNA and CDR2 YNFKEQ. V lost 1 base to trimming and J lost 1 base, with 10 bases between them. The length of the CDR3 is 16 residues. CDR3 coding DNA: TGTGCCAGCAGCCAAGGTGGGGGGAGAACTAATGAAAAACTGTTTTTT. Translating it yields CASSQGGGRTNEKLFF.

Worth noting for this clone: A junction end diverges from the germline sequence, so it may reflect a read error. The chain employs TRBV20-1 and TRBJ2-5; a weak D match, TRBD2 (5 bases). Per the germline V gene, CDR1 is DFQATT and CDR2 is SNEGSKA (reference sequence). The CDR3 has 11 residues. CDR3 DNA sequence: TGCAGTGCTAGAGTGGGCAGTCGGGAAAACTTC. Its protein product is CSARVGSRENF.

The gene calls are TRBV14 and TRBJ1-1; 8 nucleotides line up with TRBD1. The CDR3 covers 13 residues. Trimming took 3 bases from V and 6 from J; bases not matched to a gene: 3. Germline V gives CDR1 SGHDN, CDR2 FVKESK. CDR3 sequence (DNA): TGTGCCAGCAGCCATCAGGGGGCCGCTGAAGCTTTCTTT. Translation: CASSHQGAAEAFF.

The gene calls are TRBV14 and TRBJ1-1, with D tentatively TRBD1 (6 bases). V was cut by 4 bases and J by 4 bases, with 16 bases left in between. This CDR3 is built from 15 residues. The germline V gene encodes CDR1 SGHDN and CDR2 FVKESK. CDR3 protein: CASSPKGVFRTEAFF. CDR3 coding DNA: TGTGCCAGCAGCCCCAAGGGGGTTTTTCGCACTGAAGCTTTCTTT.

The genes are TRBV20-1 and TRBJ2-3, with 9 positions matching TRBD2. CDR3 length equals 18 residues. CDR1 and CDR2 from the germline V gene are DFQATT and SNEGSKA (reference sequence). The junction had 17 bases not matched to a gene; V was cut back by 3 bases and J by 4 bases. CDR3 bases: TGCAGTGCTAGTTATTCTTGGCGGGGGGGCCGTCGGGCAGATACGCAGTATTTT. Residues: CSASYSWRGGRRADTQYF.

The chain combines TRBV10-3 with TRBJ2-1; 12 bases line up with TRBD2. Germline assignment: CDR1 ENHRY and CDR2 SYGVKD. The CDR3 spans 13 residues. V shed 10 bases and J 7 bases; nucleotides not matched to a gene: 5. The CDR3 here is CASQTSGGNEQFF. CDR3 coding DNA: TGTGCCAGCCAGACTAGCGGGGGAAATGAGCAGTTCTTC.

A few counts support this clone. The chain couples TRBV3-1 (or the pseudogene TRBV3-2) to TRBJ2-5; 9 bases fit TRBD2. CDR3 length: 16 amino acids. Germline CDR1 is LGHDT and CDR2 is YNNKEL (reference sequence). The trim removed 3 bases at V and 5 bases at J, leaving 10 bases unmatched. CDR3 loop: CASSQRLAGGQETQYF. CDR3 in DNA: TGTGCCAGCAGCCAGCGCTTGGCGGGGGGGCAGGAGACCCAGTACTTC.

For this clone: The same CDR3 also results from other DNA sequences found in this sample. The V call is TRBV6-4, the J call TRBJ1-6; D uncertain. The CDR3 runs 13 residues. V lost 4 bases and J lost 5, with 6 bases in between. Per the germline V gene, CDR1 is MRHNA and CDR2 is SNTAGT. The CDR3 sequence: CASSAGNNSPLHF. The CDR3 DNA reads as TGTGCCAGCAGTGCGGGGAATAATTCACCCCTCCACTTT.